This TCR beta chain was retrieved from a study of T cells in Graves' hyperthyroidism and ophthalmopathy. This clonotype was picked up a small number of times. Amplification targeted TCR beta CDR3 regions from RNA transcripts. During a first-round RT-PCR of the TCR CDR3, the HTBI primer set was used. TCRdb reprocessed the multiplex PCR reads via MiXCR and lists one record per CDR3 protein. The sample carries about 300,000 distinct CDR3 sequences, roughly 15% recorded once. This CDR3 region has 14 residues. V was clipped by 6 bases and J by 1 base; unmatched bases: 4. The germline CDR1 and CDR2 sequences are MNHNS and SASEGT.

Sample: blood. The TCR comes from a woman aged 40 to 55 with Graves' hyperthyroidism. The chain couples TRBV6-1 to TRBJ2-3; 7 bases are shared with TRBD1. The DNA for the CDR3 is TGTGCCAGCAGACCCGGACAGGGCACAGATACGCAGTATTTT. Its protein product is CASRPGQGTDTQYF.